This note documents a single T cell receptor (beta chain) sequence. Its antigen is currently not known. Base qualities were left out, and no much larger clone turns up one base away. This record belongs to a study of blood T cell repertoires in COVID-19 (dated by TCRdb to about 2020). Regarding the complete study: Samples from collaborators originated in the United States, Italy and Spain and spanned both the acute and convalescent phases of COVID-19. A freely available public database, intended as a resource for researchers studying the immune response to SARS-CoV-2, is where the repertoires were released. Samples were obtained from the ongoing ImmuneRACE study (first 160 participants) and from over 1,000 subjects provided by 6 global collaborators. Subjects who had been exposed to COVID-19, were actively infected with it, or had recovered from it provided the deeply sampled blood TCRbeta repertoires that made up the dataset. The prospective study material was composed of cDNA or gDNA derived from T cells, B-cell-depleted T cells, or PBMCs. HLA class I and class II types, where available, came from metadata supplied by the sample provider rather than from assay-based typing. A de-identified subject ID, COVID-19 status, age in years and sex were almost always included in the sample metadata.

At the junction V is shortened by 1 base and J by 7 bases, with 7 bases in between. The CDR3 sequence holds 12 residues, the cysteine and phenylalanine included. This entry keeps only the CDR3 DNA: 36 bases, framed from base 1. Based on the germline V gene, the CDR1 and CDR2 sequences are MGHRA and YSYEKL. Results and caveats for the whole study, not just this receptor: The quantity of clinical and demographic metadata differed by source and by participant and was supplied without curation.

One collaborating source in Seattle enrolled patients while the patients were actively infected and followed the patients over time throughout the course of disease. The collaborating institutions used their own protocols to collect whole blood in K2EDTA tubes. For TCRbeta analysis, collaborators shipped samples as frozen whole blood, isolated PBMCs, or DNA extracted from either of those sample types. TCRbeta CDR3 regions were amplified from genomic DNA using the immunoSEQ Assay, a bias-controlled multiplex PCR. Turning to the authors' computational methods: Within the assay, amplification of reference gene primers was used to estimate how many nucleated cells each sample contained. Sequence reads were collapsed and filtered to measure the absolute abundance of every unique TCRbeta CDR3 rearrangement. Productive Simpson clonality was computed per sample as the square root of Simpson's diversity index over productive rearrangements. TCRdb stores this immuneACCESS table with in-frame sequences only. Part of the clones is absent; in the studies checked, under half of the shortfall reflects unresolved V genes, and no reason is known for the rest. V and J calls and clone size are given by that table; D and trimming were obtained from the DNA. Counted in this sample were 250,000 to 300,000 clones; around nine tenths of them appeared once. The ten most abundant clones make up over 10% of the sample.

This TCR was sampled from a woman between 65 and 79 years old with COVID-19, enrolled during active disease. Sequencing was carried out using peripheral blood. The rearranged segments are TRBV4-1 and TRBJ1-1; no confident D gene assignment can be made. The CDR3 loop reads CASSQGGFEAFF. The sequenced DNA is TGCGCCAGCAGCCAAGGAGGGTTTGAAGCTTTCTTT.